The following is a T cell receptor (beta chain) sequence with its context. The sample is drawn from a study of blood T cell repertoires in COVID-19. Clones were sequenced by immunoSEQ multiplex PCR, and TCRdb holds only the in-frame ones, with some missing. There are about 58,000 clones in the sample; 89% occur only once, and roughly an eighth lies in the top ten. The CDR3 contains 13 residues. CDR1 is SGDLS and CDR2 is YYNGEE in the germline V gene. V shed 0 bases and J shed 2 bases, with 5 bases lying between them. This chain links TRBV9 with TRBJ2-5; D gene ambiguous. This clonotype was obtained from a woman aged 55-70 years with active COVID-19. Sequencing used peripheral blood. The CDR3 nucleotides read TGTGCCAGCAGCGTAGGCGTACAAGAGACCCAGTACTTC. Amino acids: CASSVGVQETQYF.